This T cell receptor (beta chain) was found in a study of T cell changes during pregnancy in multiple sclerosis (dated by TCRdb to the late 2010s). Regarding the research as a whole: The study examined how the T cell repertoire changed over the course of pregnancy in women with multiple sclerosis.

As encoded in the germline V gene (reference sequence), CDR1 is GTSNPN while CDR2 is SVGIG. The CDR3, cysteine through phenylalanine, is 12 amino acids long. Here the CDR3 DNA is all that survives: 36 bases in frame from base 1. The trim is 4 bases for V and 2 bases for J, with a gap of 8 bases between the germline ends. Library method: the immunoSEQ multiplex PCR assay. TCRdb limited this immuneACCESS table to in-frame rearrangements with V and J called. A share of clones is missing; checked studies link under half to unresolved V genes, and the rest is unexplained. In all, the sample holds tens of thousands of clones, and 90% of those were seen once. The ten largest make up over 5% of the sample. Comment on this clone: The specificity of this receptor is unknown. Nothing much larger sits one base from this clone, and base qualities are not available.

The chain uses TRBV30 and TRBJ1-2, with the D segment identity uncertain. The TCR originated in a female donor in good health, enrolled as a control in a pregnancy study. Source: peripheral blood, taken in the third trimester of pregnancy. The sequenced DNA is TGTGCCTGGATGCCGGGAAACTATGGCTACACCTTC. Its protein reads: CAWMPGNYGYTF.